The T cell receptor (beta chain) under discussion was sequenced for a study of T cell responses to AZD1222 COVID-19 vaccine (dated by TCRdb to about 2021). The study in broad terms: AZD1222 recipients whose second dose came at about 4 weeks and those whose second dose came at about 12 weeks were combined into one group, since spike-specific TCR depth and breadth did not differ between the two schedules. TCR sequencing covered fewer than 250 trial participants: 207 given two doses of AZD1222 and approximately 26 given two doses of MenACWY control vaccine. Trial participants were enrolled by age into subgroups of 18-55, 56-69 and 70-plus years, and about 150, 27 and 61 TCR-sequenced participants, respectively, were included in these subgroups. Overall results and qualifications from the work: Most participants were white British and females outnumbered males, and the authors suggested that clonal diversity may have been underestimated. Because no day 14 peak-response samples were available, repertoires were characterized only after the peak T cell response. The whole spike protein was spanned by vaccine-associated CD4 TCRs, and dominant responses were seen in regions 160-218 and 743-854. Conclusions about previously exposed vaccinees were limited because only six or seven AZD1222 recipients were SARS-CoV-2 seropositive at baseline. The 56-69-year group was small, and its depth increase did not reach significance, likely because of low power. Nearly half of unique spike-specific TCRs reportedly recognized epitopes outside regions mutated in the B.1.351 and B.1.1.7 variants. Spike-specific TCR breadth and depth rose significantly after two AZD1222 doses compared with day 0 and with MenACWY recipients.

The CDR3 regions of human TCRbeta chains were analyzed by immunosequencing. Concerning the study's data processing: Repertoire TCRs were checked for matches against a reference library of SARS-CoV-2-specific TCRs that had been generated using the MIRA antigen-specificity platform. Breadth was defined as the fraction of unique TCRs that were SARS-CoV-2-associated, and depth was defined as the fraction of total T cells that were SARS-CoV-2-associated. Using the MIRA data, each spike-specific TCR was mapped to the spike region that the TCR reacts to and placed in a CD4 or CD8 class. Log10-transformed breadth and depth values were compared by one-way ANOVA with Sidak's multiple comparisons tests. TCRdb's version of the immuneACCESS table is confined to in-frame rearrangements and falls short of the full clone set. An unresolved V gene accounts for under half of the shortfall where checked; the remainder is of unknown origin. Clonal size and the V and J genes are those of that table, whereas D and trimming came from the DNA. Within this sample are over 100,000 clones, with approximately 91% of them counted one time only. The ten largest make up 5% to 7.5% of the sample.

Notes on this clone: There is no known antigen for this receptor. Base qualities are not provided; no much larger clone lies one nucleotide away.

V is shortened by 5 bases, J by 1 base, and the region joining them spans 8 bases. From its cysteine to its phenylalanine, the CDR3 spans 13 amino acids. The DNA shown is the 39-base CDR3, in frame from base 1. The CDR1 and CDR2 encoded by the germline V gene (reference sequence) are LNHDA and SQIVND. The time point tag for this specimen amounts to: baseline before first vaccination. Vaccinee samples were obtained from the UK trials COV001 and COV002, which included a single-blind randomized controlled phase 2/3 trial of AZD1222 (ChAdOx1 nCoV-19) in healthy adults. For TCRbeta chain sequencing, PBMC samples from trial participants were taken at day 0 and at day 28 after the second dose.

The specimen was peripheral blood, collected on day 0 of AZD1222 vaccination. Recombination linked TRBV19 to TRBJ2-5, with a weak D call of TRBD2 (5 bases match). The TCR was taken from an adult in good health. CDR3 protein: CASSGRGQETQYF. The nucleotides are TGTGCCAGTAGTGGCCGGGGCCAAGAGACCCAGTACTTC. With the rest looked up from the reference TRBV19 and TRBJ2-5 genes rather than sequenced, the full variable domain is DGGITQSPKYLFRKEGQNVTLSCEQNLNHDAMYWYRQDPGQGLRLIYYSQIVNDFQKGDIAEGYSVSREKKESFPLTVTSAQKNPTAFYLCASSGRGQETQYFGPGTRLLVL.